The 16 T cell receptor beta chains below all came from one sample that was sequenced in a study of T cell clones after liver transplantation. TCRbeta sequences of proliferating CFSE-low MLR cells were labeled alloreactive. No antigen is known for these receptors. Method: immunoSEQ multiplex PCR; TCRdb's copy keeps in-frame clones and lacks some. The repertoire consists of a few hundred clones, with approximately 29% occurring once and the leading ten covering roughly 36%. Sequencing was performed on CD8+ T cells from cultured PBMCs. The source of these receptors is a human patient who received a liver transplant. Some T cells may arise from the graft donor.

This clone has a handful of counts. The chain links TRBV7-6 to TRBJ2-7, with 13 bases identical to TRBD2. This CDR3 is 15 amino acids long. Germline loops: CDR1 SGHVS, CDR2 FNYEAQ. V lost 5 bases, J lost 2 bases, and 3 bases stayed unmatched. The CDR3, as DNA: TGTGCCAGCAGCGATGGACTAGCGGGGGCCTACGAGCAGTACTTC. It yields the protein CASSDGLAGAYEQYF.

This clone is hyperexpanded (1% or more) in the sample. The V gene is TRBV27, the J gene TRBJ1-2; 9 positions agree with TRBD1. V gave up 8 bases and J gave up 6 bases; unmatched junction bases: 4. The CDR3 extends over 12 amino acids. Germline V gene data show CDR1 as MNHEY and CDR2 as SMNVEV (reference sequence). The CDR3 DNA sequence: TGTGCCAGCCGTACAGGGGGCAATGGCTACACCTTC. Translated, it gives CASRTGGNGYTF.

This chain joins TRBV4-1 and TRBJ1-2; 9 nucleotides line up with TRBD1. Germline V CDR1 and CDR2: MGHRA, YSYEKL. The CDR3 is made up of 15 amino acids. Trimming removed 2 bases from V and 3 bases from J; junction bases left unmatched: 4. Here the CDR3 reads CASSQPRDRDYGYTF. CDR3 nucleotide sequence: TGCGCCAGCAGCCAACCACGGGACAGGGACTATGGCTACACCTTC.

The CDR3 DNA follows: TGTGCCAGCAGCGTAGAAGGACTGAGCTCCTACGAGCAGTACTTC. This codes for CASSVEGLSSYEQYF. The V gene is TRBV5-4, the J gene TRBJ2-7; possible D gene TRBD2, 5 bases. Looked up from germline, CDR1 is SGHNT and CDR2 is YYREEE (reference sequence). V shed 4 bases and J shed 0 bases, with 14 bases lying between them. The CDR3 has 15 residues.

This clone is deemed medium-sized. The rearrangement uses TRBV11-2 and TRBJ1-3; D is undetermined. V was clipped by 0 bases and J by 0 bases, with 12 bases between them. The germline gives CDR1 SGHAT, CDR2 FQNNGV. The CDR3 consists of 17 residues. The CDR3 DNA follows: TGTGCCAGCAGCTTAGATGACAAGGAACCCTCTGGAAACACCATATATTTT. Amino acids: CASSLDDKEPSGNTIYF.

This clone was observed a few times. The chain has TRBV13 and TRBJ2-5; TRBD2 matches 12 bases. V lost 2 bases and J lost 5; bases outside the gene matches: 3. Per the germline V gene, CDR1 is PRHDT and CDR2 is FYEKMQ (reference sequence). This CDR3 contains 15 residues. Here the CDR3 reads CASSLRTSGVETQYF. Written as DNA, the CDR3 is TGTGCCAGCAGCTTACGGACTAGCGGGGTTGAGACCCAGTACTTC.

This clone was picked up a small number of times. This sequence joins TRBV13 and TRBJ2-2; D remains unclear. Per germline, CDR1 PRHDT and CDR2 FYEKMQ (reference sequence). CDR3 size: 14 residues. Trimming left V 3 bases short and J 9 bases short, with 14 bases between. The CDR3 spells CASSFRVRERELFF. The CDR3 region has the DNA TGTGCCAGCAGCTTCCGGGTGCGCGAAAGGGAGCTGTTTTTT. The full variable domain, its missing parts supplied by reference TRBV13 and TRBJ2-2, is AAGVIQSPRHLIKEKRETATLKCYPIPRHDTVYWYQQGPGQDPQFLISFYEKMQSDKGSIPDRFSAQQFSDYHSELNMSSLELGDSALYFCASSFRVRERELFFGEGSRLTVL.

The genes are TRBV27 and TRBJ2-7; a weak D match, TRBD1 (5 bases). Germline CDR1 and CDR2: MNHEY and SMNVEV (reference sequence). This CDR3 is 12 amino acids long. V gave up 3 bases and J gave up 7 bases, with 10 bases separating them. As DNA, the CDR3 is TGTGCCAGCAGTTTGATGGGGCGAGAGCAGTACTTC. Encoded protein: CASSLMGREQYF.

This clone is classed as medium-sized. The chain carries TRBV7-8 and TRBJ2-3; D remains unclear. V lost 4 bases to trimming and J lost 5 bases, with 10 bases between them. The CDR3 contains 13 residues. Germline V lookup: CDR1 SGHVS, CDR2 FQNEAQ. Here the CDR3 DNA reads TGTGCCAGCAGCTCGTCGCTAGGAGATACGCAGTATTTT. It encodes CASSSSLGDTQYF.

This clone was counted between two and nine times. The V and J genes are TRBV6-4 and TRBJ1-4; unclear D gene. The CDR3 runs 12 residues. CDR1 MRHNA and CDR2 SNTAGT come from the germline V gene. V lost 9 bases and J lost 8, with 13 bases in between. The CDR3 DNA reads TGTGCCAGATCCCGGGCGGGCGAAAAACTGTTTTTT. Encoded protein: CARSRAGEKLFF.

Relative to its sample, this clone is large (0.1 to 1%). The chain has TRBV28 and TRBJ2-7; D is perhaps TRBD1 (7 bases). CDR1 and CDR2 (germline): MDHEN, SYDVKM. The CDR3 loop spans 14 amino acids. Trimming removed 2 bases at V and 2 bases at J, with 10 bases between. CDR3 DNA: TGTGCCAGCAGTTTAGGAGGGGGCCCCTACGAGCAGTACTTC. Encoded protein: CASSLGGGPYEQYF. Supplemented by reference TRBV28 and TRBJ2-7, the full variable domain reads DVKVTQSSRYLVKRTGEKVFLECVQDMDHENMFWYRQDPGLGLRLIYFSYDVKMKEKGDIPEGYSVSREKKERFSLILESASTNQTSMYLCASSLGGGPYEQYFGPGTRLTVT.

By sample share, this clone is hyperexpanded. At the DNA level, this CDR3 is encoded by other sequences in the same sample as well. V is TRBV7-9 and J is TRBJ2-7; maybe TRBD1 (5 bases). Germline CDR1 reads SEHNR; CDR2 reads FQNEAQ (reference sequence). Trimming cost V 4 bases and J 2 bases, with 12 bases left between them. This CDR3 spans 14 amino acids. As DNA, the CDR3 is TGTGCCAGCAGCTCTACTGGACACCCCTACGAGCAGTACTTC. Translated, it gives CASSSTGHPYEQYF.

This clone is categorized as large. The rearrangement links TRBV6-5 to TRBJ1-2, with TRBD1 matching over 7 bases. Germline V gives CDR1 MNHEY, CDR2 SVGAGI. CDR3 length equals 13 residues. The trim removed 5 bases at V and 5 bases at J, leaving 5 bases unmatched. Written as DNA, the CDR3 is TGTGCCAGCAGTGTACTACAGGGGTATGGCTACACCTTC. It specifies CASSVLQGYGYTF.

By frequency in the sample, this clone is large. This rearrangement joins TRBV6-5 to TRBJ1-4, with 7 bases that match TRBD1. Germline V CDR1 and CDR2: MNHEY, SVGAGI. The CDR3 extends over 16 amino acids. Unmatched junction bases numbered 5, after V lost 1 base and J lost 3 bases. In DNA form, the CDR3 reads TGTGCCAGCAGTTACTTCCTCGGGACAGCTAATGAAAAACTGTTTTTT. Translated: CASSYFLGTANEKLFF.

By share, this clone ranks as medium-sized (0.01 to 0.1%). The chain carries TRBV6-6 and TRBJ2-1; 7 bases map to TRBD2. The junction had 11 bases not matched to a gene; V was cut back by 5 bases and J by 4 bases. CDR3 length: 16 residues. Germline V gives CDR1 MNHNY, CDR2 SVGAGI (reference sequence). The CDR3 protein is CASSNGPSGSYNEQFF. DNA for the CDR3: TGTGCCAGCAGTAACGGCCCTAGCGGCTCTTACAATGAGCAGTTCTTC.

The V gene is TRBV5-3, the J gene TRBJ2-7; 9 positions match TRBD1. TRBV5-3 is an ORF for which the function is uncertain. V shed 8 bases and J 2 bases; nucleotides not matched to a gene: 8. The CDR3 sequence is 14 residues long. The CDR3 DNA sequence: TGTGCCAGCAGTACCGGGACAGGGACCTACGAGCAGTACTTC. It specifies CASSTGTGTYEQYF.